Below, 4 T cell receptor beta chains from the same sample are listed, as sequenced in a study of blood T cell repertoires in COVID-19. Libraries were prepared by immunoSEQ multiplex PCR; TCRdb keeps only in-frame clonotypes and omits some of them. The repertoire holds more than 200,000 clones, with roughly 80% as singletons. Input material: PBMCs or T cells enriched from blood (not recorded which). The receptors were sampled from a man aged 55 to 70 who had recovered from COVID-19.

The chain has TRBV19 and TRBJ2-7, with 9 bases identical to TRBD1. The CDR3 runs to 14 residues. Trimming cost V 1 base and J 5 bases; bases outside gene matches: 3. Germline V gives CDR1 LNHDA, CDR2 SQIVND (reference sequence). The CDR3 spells CASSIGTGAHEQYF. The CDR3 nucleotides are TGTGCCAGTAGTATAGGGACAGGGGCCCACGAGCAGTACTTC.

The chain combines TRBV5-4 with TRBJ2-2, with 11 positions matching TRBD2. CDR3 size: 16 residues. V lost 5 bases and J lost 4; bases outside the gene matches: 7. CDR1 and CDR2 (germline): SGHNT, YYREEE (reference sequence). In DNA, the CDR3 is TGTGCCAGCAGTTCTAGCGGGGGGCGGGTCACCGGGGAGCTGTTTTTT. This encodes CASSSSGGRVTGELFF.

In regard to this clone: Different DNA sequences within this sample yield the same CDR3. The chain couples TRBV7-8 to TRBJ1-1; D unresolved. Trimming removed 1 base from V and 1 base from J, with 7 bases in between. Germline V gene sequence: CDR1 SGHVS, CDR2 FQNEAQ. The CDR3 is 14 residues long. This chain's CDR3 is CASSLEQTNTEAFF. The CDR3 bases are TGTGCCAGCAGCTTAGAGCAAACGAACACTGAAGCTTTCTTT.

CDR3 sequence reads: CASSQTDGRGDGYTF. The CDR3 DNA sequence: TGTGCCAGCAGCCAAACCGACGGGCGGGGTGATGGCTACACCTTC. The chain recombines TRBV4-2 with TRBJ1-2; D remains unclear. CDR3 size: 15 residues. V was cut by 2 bases and J by 6 bases, with 16 bases left in between. CDR1 is LGHNA, CDR2 YNFKEQ, per germline.